Listed below are T cell receptor beta chains from one sample, sequenced in a study of OX40 agonist ivuxolimab in advanced cancers. Repertoires were generated with immunoSEQ multiplex PCR, while TCRdb's copy carries only in-frame clones and drops some. This table holds approximately 45,000 clones, 80% found once. Sample: CD4+ or CD8+ T cells sorted from blood, taken in a trial of the OX40 agonist ivuxolimab. Receptor source: an adult with an advanced solid tumor such as melanoma, head and neck, liver or kidney cancer. Both conserved end residues are part of each CDR3. D genes are given only for firm matches. Some rows have no size entry. The others give once, few or many, or a class for an expanded clone.

CDR3aa: CASSLEWMSTDTQYF; CDR3nt: TGCGCCAGCAGCTTGGAATGGATGAGCACAGATACGCAGTATTTT; abundance: NA; v_gene: TRBV5-1; len: 15; j_gene: TRBJ2-3; d_gene: NA
CDR3aa: CASVESGSYNEQFF; CDR3nt: TGTGCCAGCGTTGAGTCGGGTAGCTACAATGAGCAGTTCTTC; abundance: NA; v_gene: TRBV6-5; len: 14; j_gene: TRBJ2-1; d_gene: NA
CDR3aa: CASSQSASGYNEQFF; CDR3nt: TGTGCCAGCAGCCAATCGGCTAGTGGGTACAATGAGCAGTTCTTC; abundance: NA; v_gene: TRBV4-2; len: 15; j_gene: TRBJ2-1; d_gene: NA
CDR3aa: CASILPPFTGELFF; CDR3nt: TGTGCCAGCATCCTTCCCCCTTTCACCGGGGAGCTGTTTTTT; abundance: NA; v_gene: TRBV7-2; len: 14; j_gene: TRBJ2-2; d_gene: NA
CDR3aa: CASSPGTSGGEQFF; CDR3nt: TGTGCCAGCAGCCCGGGGACTAGCGGGGGTGAGCAGTTCTTC; abundance: NA; v_gene: TRBV7-3; len: 14; j_gene: TRBJ2-1; d_gene: TRBD2
CDR3aa: CASSESGGTGELFF; CDR3nt: TGCGCCAGCAGTGAGTCGGGGGGAACCGGGGAGCTGTTTTTT; abundance: NA; v_gene: TRBV10-1; len: 14; j_gene: TRBJ2-2; d_gene: NA
CDR3aa: CASGMQGGSYEQYF; CDR3nt: TGTGCCAGTGGAATGCAGGGTGGCTCCTACGAGCAGTACTTC; abundance: NA; v_gene: TRBV19; len: 14; j_gene: TRBJ2-7; d_gene: NA
CDR3aa: CASSPSGTYGYTF; CDR3nt: TGTGCCAGCAGCCCTTCAGGAACCTATGGCTACACCTTC; abundance: NA; v_gene: TRBV7-9; len: 13; j_gene: TRBJ1-2; d_gene: NA
CDR3aa: CASSQDWAAGANVLTF; CDR3nt: TGCGCCAGCAGCCAAGATTGGGCGGCGGGGGCCAACGTCCTGACTTTC; abundance: once; v_gene: TRBV4-3; len: 16; j_gene: TRBJ2-6; d_gene: NA
CDR3aa: CARRLNTEAFF; CDR3nt: TGTGCCAGAAGATTGAACACTGAAGCTTTCTTT; abundance: once; v_gene: TRBV27; len: 11; j_gene: TRBJ1-1; d_gene: NA
CDR3aa: CASSLTSVLYEQYF; CDR3nt: TGTGCCAGCAGCTTGACTAGCGTCCTCTACGAGCAGTACTTC; abundance: few; v_gene: TRBV7-9; len: 14; j_gene: TRBJ2-7; d_gene: TRBD2
CDR3aa: CASSLDQGNSGANVLTF; CDR3nt: TGTGCCAGCAGCTTGGATCAGGGGAACTCTGGGGCCAACGTCCTGACTTTC; abundance: NA; v_gene: TRBV5-6; len: 17; j_gene: TRBJ2-6; d_gene: NA
CDR3aa: CASNVSPGVMNTEAFF; CDR3nt: TGCGCCAGCAATGTCTCCCCGGGCGTAATGAACACTGAAGCTTTCTTT; abundance: NA; v_gene: TRBV5-1; len: 16; j_gene: TRBJ1-1; d_gene: NA
CDR3aa: CASSSQEGGSTDTQYF; CDR3nt: TGTGCCAGCAGCTCCCAAGAAGGGGGATCCACAGATACGCAGTATTTT; abundance: NA; v_gene: TRBV7-2; len: 16; j_gene: TRBJ2-3; d_gene: NA
CDR3aa: CATSRDYRERGKLFF; CDR3nt: TGTGCCACCAGCAGAGACTACAGGGAAAGAGGAAAACTGTTTTTT; abundance: once; v_gene: TRBV15; len: 15; j_gene: TRBJ1-4; d_gene: NA
CDR3aa: CASSLVRVLGANVLTF; CDR3nt: TGTGCCAGCAGCTTAGTTAGGGTGTTAGGGGCCAACGTCCTGACTTTC; abundance: NA; v_gene: TRBV7-8; len: 16; j_gene: TRBJ2-6; d_gene: NA
CDR3aa: CASTSPGVSPLHF; CDR3nt: TGTGCCAGCACCTCCCCCGGGGTCTCACCCCTCCACTTT; abundance: NA; v_gene: TRBV5-4; len: 13; j_gene: TRBJ1-6; d_gene: NA
CDR3aa: CASSREPNALQGANVLTF; CDR3nt: TGCGCCAGCAGTCGAGAACCCAACGCTTTGCAAGGGGCCAACGTCCTGACTTTC; abundance: NA; v_gene: TRBV5-1; len: 18; j_gene: TRBJ2-6; d_gene: NA
CDR3aa: CASRGGGGAGQPQHF; CDR3nt: TGCGCCAGCAGAGGGGGAGGGGGCGCTGGGCAGCCCCAGCATTTT; abundance: NA; v_gene: TRBV10-1; len: 15; j_gene: TRBJ1-5; d_gene: TRBD1
CDR3aa: CASSSRQEFYGYTF; CDR3nt: TGTGCCAGCAGCTCGAGACAGGAATTCTATGGCTACACCTTC; abundance: NA; v_gene: TRBV5-8; len: 14; j_gene: TRBJ1-2; d_gene: NA
CDR3aa: CASSSPLTPGWQYF; CDR3nt: TGTGCCAGCAGCTCCCCCCTGACTCCTGGTTGGCAGTACTTC; abundance: few; v_gene: TRBV7-9; len: 14; j_gene: TRBJ2-7; d_gene: NA
CDR3aa: CASWTAYGYTF; CDR3nt: TGTGCCAGCTGGACCGCCTATGGCTACACCTTC; abundance: once; v_gene: TRBV5-8; len: 11; j_gene: TRBJ1-2; d_gene: NA
CDR3aa: CASSLADISYEQYF; CDR3nt: TGTGCCAGCAGCTTAGCCGACATCTCCTACGAGCAGTACTTC; abundance: NA; v_gene: TRBV7-8; len: 14; j_gene: TRBJ2-7; d_gene: NA
CDR3aa: CASSQAPGGPDGYTF; CDR3nt: TGTGCCAGCAGCCAAGCGCCGGGGGGACCCGATGGCTACACCTTC; abundance: few; v_gene: TRBV4-2; len: 15; j_gene: TRBJ1-2; d_gene: NA
CDR3aa: CASSGGRQGTNEKLFF; CDR3nt: TGCGCCAGCAGCGGGGGACGACAGGGGACTAATGAAAAACTGTTTTTT; abundance: NA; v_gene: TRBV5-1; len: 16; j_gene: TRBJ1-4; d_gene: TRBD1
CDR3aa: CASSNYARALNTEAFF; CDR3nt: TGTGCCAGCAGCAATTATGCCAGGGCCCTGAACACTGAAGCTTTCTTT; abundance: NA; v_gene: TRBV7-2; len: 16; j_gene: TRBJ1-1; d_gene: NA
CDR3aa: CASSPRQGANSGANVLTF; CDR3nt: TGTGCCAGCAGCCCCCGACAGGGGGCAAACTCTGGGGCCAACGTCCTGACTTTC; abundance: NA; v_gene: TRBV9; len: 18; j_gene: TRBJ2-6; d_gene: TRBD1
CDR3aa: CASSDTFRAEAFF; CDR3nt: TGTGCCAGCAGCGACACCTTCAGGGCCGAAGCTTTCTTT; abundance: NA; v_gene: TRBV9; len: 13; j_gene: TRBJ1-1; d_gene: NA
CDR3aa: CSVDGTLNTEAFF; CDR3nt: TGCAGCGTTGACGGGACCTTGAACACTGAAGCTTTCTTT; abundance: NA; v_gene: TRBV29-1; len: 13; j_gene: TRBJ1-1; d_gene: NA